This T cell receptor (beta chain) was profiled in a study of breast tumors, draining lymph nodes, adjacent tissues. Samples came from axillary lymph nodes draining the breast cancer. TCRdb reprocessed the multiplex PCR reads via MiXCR and lists one record per CDR3 protein. This sample has 150,000 to 200,000 distinct CDR3 sequences; 33% occur once, and the top ten carry over 3.5%. Whole-study results and caveats: Tumor TCR diversity was below lymph nodes but above nontumor tissue. The lymph node origin of tumor T cells was framed as consistent with a hypothesis, not demonstrated.

This clonotype was observed many times. Antigen specificity is unknown. The sequence came from a female donor with breast cancer. Some clones in this sample may be carry-over from other donors' samples. Sequencing was carried out using axillary lymph node tissue.

The DNA of the CDR3 is TGCGCCAGCAGCCTGTTGGGCAGTTACACAGATACGCAGTATTTT. This sequence encodes CASSLLGSYTDTQYF. J is TRBJ2-3 and V is TRBV4-1; D is ambiguous. The length of the CDR3 is 15 residues. In germline, CDR1 is MGHRA, CDR2 YSYEKL. Trimming removed 4 bases at V and 2 bases at J, with 13 bases between.